A single sample gave rise to the 14 T cell receptor beta chains below, sequenced in a study of blood T cell repertoires in COVID-19. Assay: immunoSEQ multiplex PCR; the TCRdb copy retains only in-frame clones and omits some. The sample comprises some 350,000 clones, 75% to 90% of which are singletons, and over 0.95% rests with the top ten. The source material was PBMCs or T cells enriched from blood (not recorded which). These receptors originate from a man younger than 35 who had recovered from COVID-19.

J is TRBJ1-1 and V is TRBV6-5; D not resolved. The V end lost 6 bases, the J end lost 1 base, and 9 bases lay between the germline ends. This CDR3 is built from 13 residues. The germline V gene has CDR1 MNHEY and CDR2 SVGAGI. The CDR3 nucleotides read TGTGCCAGCAGACTCTCAACGAACACTGAAGCTTTCTTT. The encoded protein is CASRLSTNTEAFF.

The chain has TRBV7-3 and TRBJ2-3, with D possibly being TRBD2 (6 bases). The CDR3 length is 15 residues. Germline V lookup: CDR1 SGHTA, CDR2 FQGTGA. V lost 5 bases, J lost 0 bases, and 12 bases lay in between. Here the CDR3 DNA reads TGTGCCAGCAGCCCCCAAGGGACTAGCACAGATACGCAGTATTTT. It is translated as CASSPQGTSTDTQYF.

The J gene is TRBJ1-2, the V gene TRBV7-2; TRBD1 matches at 8 bases. The CDR3 contains 15 residues. V gave up 3 bases and J gave up 4 bases; unmatched junction bases: 7. Germline V CDR1 and CDR2: SGHTA, FQGNSA. This chain's CDR3 is CASSLAGTGFYGYTF. In DNA, the CDR3 is TGTGCCAGCAGCTTGGCCGGGACAGGATTCTATGGCTACACCTTC.

The sample holds one count of this clone. The V call is TRBV4-1, the J call TRBJ2-1; D is unclear. V lost 1 base to trimming and J lost 0 bases, with 13 bases between them. The CDR3 totals 17 residues. The V gene's germline CDR1 is MGHRA and CDR2 YSYEKL. This CDR3 is CASSQVKARSSYNEQFF. As DNA, the CDR3 is TGCGCCAGCAGCCAAGTAAAAGCCCGGAGCTCCTACAATGAGCAGTTCTTC.

The chain is built from TRBV29-1 and TRBJ1-4; D gene uncertain. The CDR3 totals 14 residues. Germline lookup yields CDR1 SQVTM and CDR2 ANQGSEA. With 7 bases removed from V and 8 bases from J, the gap between germline ends came to 20 bases. CDR3 sequence: CSAVGSEAREKLFF. CDR3 bases: TGCAGCGCTGTTGGATCCGAGGCGCGAGAAAAACTGTTTTTT.

This chain joins TRBV6-5 and TRBJ1-6, with TRBD1 matching over 7 bases. Looked up from germline, CDR1 is MNHEY and CDR2 is SVGAGI. CDR3 size: 16 residues. The V and J ends lost 4 bases and 6 bases, in that order; junction bases with no gene match: 9. The CDR3 loop is CASSSGTESTNSPLHF. CDR3 sequence (DNA): TGTGCCAGCAGTTCCGGGACAGAGTCAACTAATTCACCCCTCCACTTT.

This clone was counted once. The chain joins TRBV19 to TRBJ2-7, with a possible D match to TRBD2 (6 bases). With 1 base removed from V and 0 bases from J, the gap between germline ends came to 10 bases. This CDR3 has 15 residues. Germline V gene sequence: CDR1 LNHDA, CDR2 SQIVND (reference sequence). CDR3 region: CASSIAGGTSYEQYF. CDR3 DNA sequence: TGTGCCAGTAGTATAGCTGGGGGGACCTCCTACGAGCAGTACTTC. The complete variable domain, with remaining parts taken from reference TRBV19 and TRBJ2-7, reads DGGITQSPKYLFRKEGQNVTLSCEQNLNHDAMYWYRQDPGQGLRLIYYSQIVNDFQKGDIAEGYSVSREKKESFPLTVTSAQKNPTAFYLCASSIAGGTSYEQYFGPGTRLTVT.

The chain employs TRBV5-1 and TRBJ2-2; D possibly corresponds to TRBD1 (6 bases). Germline V lookup: CDR1 SGHRS, CDR2 YFSETQ. V was cut by 3 bases and J by 4 bases, with 13 bases left in between. The CDR3 is 15 residues long. In DNA, the CDR3 is TGCGCCAGCAGCTCACCGGGACAAGGCACCGGGGAGCTGTTTTTT. Amino acids: CASSSPGQGTGELFF.

The chain uses TRBV18 and TRBJ2-3; TRBD2 aligns across 12 bases. This CDR3 is built from 16 residues. Germline lookup yields CDR1 KGHSH and CDR2 LQKENI. After removal of 4 bases from V and 1 base from J, the junction contained 3 bases not matched to a gene. CDR3 in amino acids: CASSRTSGVGTDTQYF. The CDR3 region has the DNA TGTGCCAGCTCACGGACTAGCGGGGTGGGCACAGATACGCAGTATTTT. Looking up the rest from reference TRBV18 and TRBJ2-3 gives the full variable domain: NAGVMQNPRHLVRRRGQEARLRCSPMKGHSHVYWYRQLPEEGLKFMVYLQKENIIDESGMPKERFSAEFPKEGPSILRIQQVVRGDSAAYFCASSRTSGVGTDTQYFGPGTRLTVL.

The chain uses TRBV28 and TRBJ1-1, with D perhaps matching TRBD1 (5 bases). CDR3 length: 14 amino acids. V was cut by 4 bases and J by 1 base, with 10 bases left in between. Germline CDR1 and CDR2: MDHEN and SYDVKM. The CDR3 sequence is CASSSLGPNTEAFF. The CDR3 DNA is TGTGCCAGCAGTTCATTGGGGCCGAACACTGAAGCTTTCTTT.

The chain has TRBV6-5 and TRBJ2-7; perhaps TRBD1 as D (5 bases). The CDR3 sequence is 13 residues long. The germline V gene encodes CDR1 MNHEY and CDR2 SVGAGI. V gave up 5 bases and J gave up 5 bases, with 13 bases separating them. CDR3 bases: TGTGCCAGCAGTACCCCTAGACAGCACGAGCAGTACTTC. Translated: CASSTPRQHEQYF.

V is TRBV19 and J is TRBJ1-1, with D possibly being TRBD1 (6 bases). This CDR3 has 14 amino acids. V lost 5 bases and J lost 1, with 11 bases in between. Germline CDR1 LNHDA, CDR2 SQIVND (reference sequence). The CDR3: CASSWDIQNTEAFF. DNA of the CDR3: TGTGCCAGTAGTTGGGACATTCAGAACACTGAAGCTTTCTTT.

The chain is built from TRBV29-1 and TRBJ2-7, with D perhaps TRBD2 (6 bases). The CDR3 covers 13 residues. Germline values: CDR1 SQVTM, CDR2 ANQGSEA. V dropped 7 bases and J dropped 5 bases, with 18 bases sitting between them. The CDR3 nucleotides read TGCAGCGCCAACAGTCCTAGCGCCAACGAGCAGTACTTC. It translates to CSANSPSANEQYF.

The chain is built from TRBV3-1 (or the pseudogene TRBV3-2) and TRBJ2-3, with D hard to call. This CDR3 is 15 amino acids long. The germline V gene has CDR1 LGHDT and CDR2 YNNKEL (reference sequence). V was shortened by 0 bases and J by 2 bases, with 9 bases between the two germline ends. For the CDR3, the DNA is TGTGCCAGCAGCCAAGATGGAGAACCCACAGATACGCAGTATTTT. It yields the protein CASSQDGEPTDTQYF.